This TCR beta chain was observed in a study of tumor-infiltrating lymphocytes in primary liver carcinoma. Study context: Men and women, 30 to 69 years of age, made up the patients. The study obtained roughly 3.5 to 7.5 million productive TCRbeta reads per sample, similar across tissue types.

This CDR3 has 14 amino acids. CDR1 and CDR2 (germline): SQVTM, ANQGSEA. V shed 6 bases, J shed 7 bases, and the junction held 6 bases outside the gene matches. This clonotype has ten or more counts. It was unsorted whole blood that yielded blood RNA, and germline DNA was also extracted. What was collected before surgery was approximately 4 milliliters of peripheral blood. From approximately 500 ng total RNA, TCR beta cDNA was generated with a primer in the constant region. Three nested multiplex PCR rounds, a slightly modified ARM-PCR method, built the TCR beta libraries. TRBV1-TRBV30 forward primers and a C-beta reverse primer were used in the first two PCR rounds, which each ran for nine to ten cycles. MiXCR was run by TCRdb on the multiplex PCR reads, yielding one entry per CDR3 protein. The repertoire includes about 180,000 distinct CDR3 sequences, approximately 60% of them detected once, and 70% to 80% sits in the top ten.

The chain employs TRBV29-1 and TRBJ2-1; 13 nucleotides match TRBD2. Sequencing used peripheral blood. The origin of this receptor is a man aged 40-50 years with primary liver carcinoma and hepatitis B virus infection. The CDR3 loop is CSVGLAGKGNEQFF. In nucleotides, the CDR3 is TGCAGCGTGGGACTAGCGGGAAAAGGAAATGAGCAGTTCTTC.